One and the same sample provided the 10 T cell receptor beta chains below, sequenced in a study of blood T cell repertoires in COVID-19 (dated by TCRdb to about 2020). The protocol used for the library was the immunoSEQ multiplex PCR assay. TCRdb took over this immuneACCESS table, retaining in-frame rearrangements with V and J assigned. Such tables are incomplete; in checked studies, under half of the missing clones stem from an unresolved V gene, and the remainder is unexplained. The sample table contains a few hundred thousand clones; only one count was recorded for 88% of them. Jointly, the top ten make up approximately 3.8% of the sample. Sequencing was carried out using peripheral blood. These receptors originate from a man in his 60s who had recovered from COVID-19.

Worth noting for this clone: Distinct nucleotide sequences in the sample also encode this CDR3. This rearrangement joins TRBV5-1 to TRBJ1-1, with a weak D call TRBD1 (5 bases). This CDR3 has 15 residues. Germline CDR1 is SGHRS and CDR2 is YFSETQ. Trimming took 0 bases from V and 1 from J, leaving 10 bases between them. DNA for the CDR3: TGCGCCAGCAGCTTGGGGGGCGGAGCGAACACTGAAGCTTTCTTT. Protein product: CASSLGGGANTEAFF.

The chain is built from TRBV19 and TRBJ1-5, with a tentative D call TRBD1 (6 bases). CDR3 length equals 15 residues. Looked up from germline, CDR1 is LNHDA and CDR2 is SQIVND (reference sequence). With 4 bases removed from V and 4 bases from J, the gap between germline ends came to 14 bases. Here the CDR3 reads CASSTPGQRNQPQHF. The CDR3 DNA follows: TGTGCCAGTAGTACTCCCGGACAGAGAAATCAGCCCCAGCATTTT.

The V call is TRBV6-5, the J call TRBJ1-1; unclear D gene. The CDR3 length is 14 residues. Germline CDR1 and CDR2: MNHEY and SVGAGI. Deletions cut 2 bases from V and 5 bases from J, with 12 bases between. The CDR3 loop is CASSYRDTGTEAFF. CDR3 DNA: TGTGCCAGCAGTTACAGGGATACGGGAACTGAAGCTTTCTTT.

The chain has TRBV2 and TRBJ2-7; 9 bases map to TRBD2. Germline CDR1 reads SNHLY; CDR2 reads FYNNEI. CDR3 length: 11 residues. The V gene end was trimmed by 2 bases and the J gene end by 12 bases; junction bases not matched to a gene: 2. The CDR3 DNA sequence: TGTGCCAGCAGTGAACGGCGGGGGGGGTACTTC. Its protein is CASSERRGGYF.

The chain is built from TRBV7-3 and TRBJ2-1, with D possibly being TRBD2 (6 bases). The CDR3 consists of 12 residues. In germline, CDR1 is SGHTA, CDR2 FQGTGA. V was cut by 5 bases and J by 9 bases, with 11 bases left in between. The CDR3, as DNA: TGTGCCAGCAGCCCGCAGGGAGGTGAGCAGTTCTTC. Its translation is CASSPQGGEQFF.

This chain uses TRBV11-2 with TRBJ2-6; D unresolved. The CDR3 has 18 amino acids. V was cut by 5 bases and J by 0 bases, with 17 bases left in between. The germline gives CDR1 SGHAT, CDR2 FQNNGV. The CDR3 bases are TGTGCCAGCAGCCCCGCGGCGCAGTTCTACTCTGGGGCCAACGTCCTGACTTTC. This codes for CASSPAAQFYSGANVLTF. The full variable domain, completed using reference TRBV11-2 and TRBJ2-6, is EAGVAQSPRYKIIEKRQSVAFWCNPISGHATLYWYQQILGQGPKLLIQFQNNGVVDDSQLPKDRFSAERLKGVDSTLKIQPAKLEDSAVYLCASSPAAQFYSGANVLTFGAGSRLTVL.

This chain uses TRBV5-8 with TRBJ2-1; TRBD2 agrees at 10 bases. CDR3 size: 15 residues. Unmatched junction bases numbered 12, after V lost 4 bases and J lost 11 bases. Germline V CDR1 and CDR2: SGHTS, YDEGEE. CDR3 residues: CASSQSGGAVVKQFF. CDR3 bases: TGTGCCAGCAGCCAAAGCGGGGGGGCGGTGGTTAAGCAGTTCTTC.

This clone was recorded once. This chain joins TRBV18 and TRBJ1-6, with 9 bases aligning to TRBD1. Per germline, CDR1 KGHSH and CDR2 LQKENI. This CDR3 is 16 amino acids long. The V and J ends lost 2 bases and 8 bases, in that order; junction bases with no gene match: 7. CDR3 bases: TGTGCCAGCTCACCATCGGGACAGGGCTCACATTCACCCCTCCACTTT. This gives the protein CASSPSGQGSHSPLHF.

The V and J genes are TRBV5-1 and TRBJ2-1, with TRBD2 matching 9 bases. Germline V gives CDR1 SGHRS, CDR2 YFSETQ. The length of the CDR3 is 16 residues. Germline trimming cut 4 bases from V and 9 bases from J; bases unmatched to any gene: 14. CDR3 nucleotide sequence: TGCGCCAGCAGCCTGGGGGCTAGCGGGGTAGTGGCTGAGCAGTTCTTC. Its protein product is CASSLGASGVVAEQFF.

This sequence joins TRBV7-9 and TRBJ1-2, with TRBD1 matching over 9 bases. Germline V CDR1 and CDR2: SEHNR, FQNEAQ (reference sequence). The V and J ends lost 5 bases and 7 bases, in that order; junction bases with no gene match: 5. The CDR3 has 13 amino acids. CDR3 loop: CASSHRTGVGYTF. CDR3 DNA: TGTGCCAGCAGCCACCGGACAGGGGTTGGCTACACCTTC.